The present T cell receptor beta chain was sequenced within a study of cytomegalovirus exposure and HLA in healthy donors. CDR1 LNHDA and CDR2 SQIVND come from the germline V gene (reference sequence). V gave up 3 bases and J gave up 5 bases, with 11 bases separating them. The CDR3 is 14 amino acids. Use of 60 Vbeta and 13 Jbeta primers characterized the PCR. Sequenced by immunoSEQ multiplex PCR; TCRdb stores in-frame clones only, minus some. This sample yields some 140,000 clones, of which under 85% are seen a single time; roughly 1% belongs to the top ten. The sequenced sample consisted of PBMCs. The clonotype was recovered from a man aged 18 to 29 in good health and CMV-seronegative. The chain recombines TRBV19 with TRBJ1-5; D perhaps matches TRBD1 (6 bases). CDR3 nucleotides: TGTGCCAGTAGTATCGGGGGGCGAGATCAGCCCCAGCATTTT. As protein: CASSIGGRDQPQHF.